A single sample is the source of the 28 T cell receptor beta chains below, sequenced in a study of T cell repertoires in cytomegalovirus infection. TCRdb reprocessed the reads with MiXCR, giving one entry per CDR3 protein. Here the sample spans 60,000 to 75,000 distinct CDR3 sequences, roughly 28% being singletons. Their antigens remain unidentified. Specimen: CD8+ T cells from cultured PBMCs, collected from culture after CMV antigen stimulation. The origin of the receptors is a human donor in good health (CMV status not recorded). Some clones in this sample may be carry-over from other donors' samples.

This sequence joins TRBV7-9 and TRBJ2-7; weak D call: TRBD1 (5 bases). This CDR3 contains 15 residues. V lost 5 bases, J lost 1 base, and 15 bases lay in between. Germline-derived CDR1 and CDR2 are SEHNR and FQNEAQ (reference sequence). The CDR3 coding sequence is TGTGCCAGCAGCCACCTCAGGGAACCTTCCTACGAGCAGTACTTC. Its protein product is CASSHLREPSYEQYF.

Many counts were recorded for this clonotype. The chain combines TRBV29-1 with TRBJ1-1; 7 bases map to TRBD1. J was trimmed by 3 bases and V by 2 bases; bases with no gene match: 6. The germline gives CDR1 SQVTM, CDR2 ANQGSEA. The length of the CDR3 is 14 residues. The CDR3 protein is CSVELGQDYTEAFF. CDR3 nucleotides: TGCAGCGTTGAATTAGGACAGGATTACACTGAAGCTTTCTTT.

V gene TRBV7-6 combines with J gene TRBJ2-5; TRBD1 aligns across 9 bases. The germline gives CDR1 SGHVS, CDR2 FNYEAQ. V lost 5 bases to trimming and J lost 6 bases; unmatched junction nucleotides: 16. The CDR3 consists of 17 residues. This CDR3 is CASSPGVTGGLEKTQYF. In nucleotides, the CDR3 is TGTGCCAGCAGCCCTGGGGTGACAGGGGGTTTGGAAAAGACCCAGTACTTC.

The gene calls are TRBV10-3 and TRBJ1-6, with a tentative D call TRBD1 (6 bases). Trimming removed 0 bases at V and 7 bases at J, with 13 bases between. Germline CDR1 ENHRY, CDR2 SYGVKD. This CDR3 has 16 amino acids. The CDR3 DNA sequence: TGTGCCATCAGTGAGTCGATGGGGGCTGGGAATTCACCCCTCCACTTT. This gives the protein CAISESMGAGNSPLHF.

V usage is TRBV11-2 and J usage is TRBJ1-1; D is uncertain. The CDR3 has 15 amino acids. Trimming removed 1 base at V and 0 bases at J, with 9 bases between. CDR1 SGHAT and CDR2 FQNNGV come from the germline V gene. The DNA of the CDR3 is TGTGCCAGCAGCTTAGCCCTCGCGGTGAACACTGAAGCTTTCTTT. It is translated as CASSLALAVNTEAFF.

This chain joins TRBV7-9 and TRBJ2-7; 10 nucleotides line up with TRBD2. The CDR3 spans 14 residues. Germline-derived CDR1 and CDR2 are SEHNR and FQNEAQ (reference sequence). V dropped 9 bases and J dropped 2; count of bases not matched to a gene: 7. The CDR3 here is CASSRTSGAYEQYF. CDR3 DNA sequence: TGTGCCAGTTCCAGGACTAGCGGCGCCTACGAGCAGTACTTC.

This clonotype was seen at least ten times. The chain recombines TRBV5-1 with TRBJ1-5; 7 bases match TRBD1. Trimming took 0 bases from V and 5 from J; bases not matched to a gene: 2. CDR1 SGHRS and CDR2 YFSETQ come from the germline V gene. The CDR3 is made up of 14 amino acids. CDR3: CASSLGQGDQPQHF. For the CDR3, the DNA is TGCGCCAGCAGCTTGGGACAGGGCGATCAGCCCCAGCATTTT.

This clonotype was counted many times. The V call is TRBV11-2, the J call TRBJ2-1, with a weak D call TRBD1 (6 bases). Trimming pared 2 bases from V and 6 bases from J, leaving 11 bases between. Germline CDR1 and CDR2: SGHAT and FQNNGV. The CDR3 length is 14 residues. The CDR3 loop reads CASSLSTGPNEQFF. The CDR3 DNA follows: TGTGCCAGCAGCTTAAGTACAGGGCCCAATGAGCAGTTCTTC.

The chain uses TRBV7-9 and TRBJ2-7; tentatively, D is TRBD1 or TRBD2 (6 bases each). The CDR3 runs 13 residues. CDR1 and CDR2 (germline): SEHNR, FQNEAQ (reference sequence). Between the trimmed V and J ends, which lost 5 bases and 3 bases, there was a span of 11 bases. CDR3 in amino acids: CASSPEGGYEQYF. CDR3 DNA sequence: TGTGCCAGCAGCCCCGAGGGGGGCTACGAGCAGTACTTC. Using reference TRBV7-9 and TRBJ2-7 for the parts outside the CDR3, the full variable domain is DTGVSQNPRHKITKRGQNVTFRCDPISEHNRLYWYRQTLGQGPEFLTYFQNEAQLEKSRLLSDRFSAERPKGSFSTLEIQRTEQGDSAMYLCASSPEGGYEQYFGPGTRLTVT.

The V and J genes are TRBV28 and TRBJ2-1, with D possibly TRBD2 on 6 matching bases. The CDR3 runs to 14 residues. V gave up 3 bases and J gave up 1 base, with 7 bases separating them. CDR1 is MDHEN and CDR2 is SYDVKM in the germline V gene. The CDR3 DNA follows: TGTGCCAGCAGTTTGGAGGGTTCCTACAATGAGCAGTTCTTC. It codes for CASSLEGSYNEQFF. The whole variable domain, filled in from reference TRBV28 and TRBJ2-1, reads DVKVTQSSRYLVKRTGEKVFLECVQDMDHENMFWYRQDPGLGLRLIYFSYDVKMKEKGDIPEGYSVSREKKERFSLILESASTNQTSMYLCASSLEGSYNEQFFGPGTRLTVL.

The J gene is TRBJ2-1, the V gene TRBV27; 7 positions match TRBD2. J gave up 9 bases and V 5 bases, and 4 bases lay outside the gene matches. The CDR3 is made up of 12 amino acids. Germline CDR1 and CDR2: MNHEY and SMNVEV (reference sequence). DNA of the CDR3: TGTGCCAGCAGTGGGGGGGGTGGTGAGCAGTTCTTC. Translating it yields CASSGGGGEQFF.

This clonotype was detected only a few times. This chain joins TRBV7-6 and TRBJ2-7, with unresolved D. V was cut by 5 bases and J by 5 bases, with 13 bases left in between. The V gene's germline CDR1 is SGHVS and CDR2 FNYEAQ. This CDR3 has 13 residues. This CDR3 is CASSPPPSDEQYF. The DNA for the CDR3 is TGTGCCAGCAGCCCCCCCCCGAGCGACGAGCAGTACTTC. The full variable domain, with the rest looked up from reference TRBV7-6 and TRBJ2-7, is GAGVSQSPRYKVTKRGQDVALRCDPISGHVSLYWYRQALGQGPEFLTYFNYEAQQDKSGLPNDRFSAERPEGSISTLTIQRTEQRDSAMYRCASSPPPSDEQYFGPGTRLTVT.

J is TRBJ2-1 and V is TRBV29-1; tentative D call: TRBD2 (6 bases). The CDR3 totals 11 residues. The germline V and J ends were trimmed by 7 bases and 6 bases, with 10 bases remaining between them. Germline values: CDR1 SQVTM, CDR2 ANQGSEA. CDR3 protein: CSAPLANEQFF. CDR3 DNA sequence: TGCAGCGCTCCACTAGCCAATGAGCAGTTCTTC.

This sequence joins TRBV28 and TRBJ2-7; 7 bases line up with TRBD1. Losses at the gene ends were 7 bases for V and 2 bases for J; bases not matched to a gene: 8. Germline lookup yields CDR1 MDHEN and CDR2 SYDVKM. This CDR3 contains 14 residues. The CDR3 sequence is CASTHLGTAYEQYF. The CDR3 DNA is TGTGCCAGCACCCATTTGGGGACAGCCTACGAGCAGTACTTC. The full variable domain, completed using reference TRBV28 and TRBJ2-7, is DVKVTQSSRYLVKRTGEKVFLECVQDMDHENMFWYRQDPGLGLRLIYFSYDVKMKEKGDIPEGYSVSREKKERFSLILESASTNQTSMYLCASTHLGTAYEQYFGPGTRLTVT.

In this sample, this clonotype turned up many times. This chain uses TRBV6-6 with TRBJ1-2; perhaps TRBD1 as D (6 bases). The germline V gene encodes CDR1 MNHNY and CDR2 SVGAGI (reference sequence). V dropped 8 bases and J dropped 8 bases, with 21 bases sitting between them. The CDR3 contains 14 residues. The CDR3 here is CASRRTTGPGGYTF. The CDR3, as DNA: TGTGCCAGCCGCCGCACTACAGGGCCAGGGGGCTACACCTTC.

The chain employs TRBV7-4 and TRBJ1-2; D unclear. The germline CDR1 and CDR2 sequences are SGHVT and SQSDAQ. V gave up 5 bases and J gave up 8 bases, with 24 bases separating them. The CDR3 runs 16 residues. CDR3 bases: TGTGCCAGCAGCACAACTCCGGGCCCCCCAGGTGAGGGCTACACCTTC. It encodes CASSTTPGPPGEGYTF.

In its sample, this clonotype was seen many times. The chain joins TRBV18 to TRBJ1-1; weak D call: TRBD1 (6 bases). The V gene lost 5 bases and the J gene lost 6 bases, with 16 bases spanning the gap. This CDR3 comprises 14 residues. CDR1 and CDR2 (germline): KGHSH, LQKENI. DNA of the CDR3: TGTGCCAGCTCAACGAAACCAGGGGAGCCTGAAGCTTTCTTT. Amino acid sequence: CASSTKPGEPEAFF.

This clonotype was seen more than once but under ten times. This sequence joins TRBV4-1 and TRBJ1-5; D is possibly TRBD1 (6 bases). Trimming pared 0 bases from V and 7 bases from J, leaving 13 bases between. Germline V gene data show CDR1 as MGHRA and CDR2 as YSYEKL. The CDR3 runs 15 residues. CDR3 nucleotides: TGCGCCAGCAGCCAAGATCTTGGGGGCTTCCAGCCCCAGCATTTT. Translating gives CASSQDLGGFQPQHF.

The CDR3 is CARGQGVAFF. CDR3 DNA sequence: TGTGCCAGGGGGCAAGGAGTAGCTTTCTTT. The genes are TRBV27 and TRBJ1-1; D is perhaps TRBD1 (5 bases). Trimming removed 9 bases at V and 10 bases at J, with 12 bases between. Germline V lookup: CDR1 MNHEY, CDR2 SMNVEV (reference sequence). The CDR3 loop spans 10 amino acids.

A few counts support this clonotype. Here the CDR3 reads CASSPAGGLDSPLHF. In DNA form, the CDR3 reads TGTGCCAGCAGCCCTGCGGGGGGGTTAGATTCACCCCTCCACTTT. The chain recombines TRBV12-3 or TRBV12-4 with TRBJ1-6, with D perhaps TRBD1 (5 bases). The CDR3 totals 15 residues. The V and J ends lost 6 bases and 8 bases respectively, with 17 bases between them.

This sequence joins TRBV27 and TRBJ2-1, with D unclear. Germline V gene sequence: CDR1 MNHEY, CDR2 SMNVEV (reference sequence). Trimming took 4 bases from V and 9 from J, leaving 13 bases between them. The CDR3 runs 13 residues. CDR3: CASSSSLESEQFF. The CDR3, as DNA: TGTGCCAGCAGTTCCAGTTTGGAGAGTGAGCAGTTCTTC.

This sequence joins TRBV20-1 and TRBJ2-1; 7 nucleotides agree with TRBD2. With V trimmed by 4 bases and J by 1 base, 7 bases remained unmatched. Per the germline V gene, CDR1 is DFQATT and CDR2 is SNEGSKA (reference sequence). The CDR3 length is 15 residues. CDR3 in amino acids: CSAMGGLDSYNEQFF. Here the CDR3 DNA reads TGCAGTGCTATGGGTGGACTAGATTCCTACAATGAGCAGTTCTTC.

At least ten counts were recorded for this clonotype. The chain has TRBV18 and TRBJ1-2; TRBD1 matches 7 bases. The CDR3 sequence is 14 residues long. V shed 2 bases and J 13 bases; nucleotides not matched to a gene: 13. The germline CDR1 and CDR2 sequences are KGHSH and LQKENI. CDR3 loop: CASSPAPKLTGPTF. Here the CDR3 DNA reads TGTGCCAGCTCACCAGCCCCGAAACTGACAGGGCCCACCTTC. Variable domain in full (rest from reference TRBV18 and TRBJ1-2): NAGVMQNPRHLVRRRGQEARLRCSPMKGHSHVYWYRQLPEEGLKFMVYLQKENIIDESGMPKERFSAEFPKEGPSILRIQQVVRGDSAAYFCASSPAPKLTGPTFGSGTRLTVV.

With regard to this clonotype: Just one base apart from a much larger clone, this may be a read error. This chain uses TRBV7-2 with TRBJ2-7; 10 nucleotides line up with TRBD2. V lost 5 bases, J lost 2 bases, and 6 bases stayed unmatched. Germline V gene sequence: CDR1 SGHTA, CDR2 FQGNSA. This CDR3 contains 15 residues. Written as DNA, the CDR3 is TGTGCCAGCAGCAATAGCGGGGGGTCGACCTACGAGCAGTACTTC. Amino acid sequence: CASSNSGGSTYEQYF.

The CDR3 DNA reads as TGTGCCAGCAGTTTCAGGAAGAATGAGCAGTTCTTC. Translation gives CASSFRKNEQFF. The chain combines TRBV27 with TRBJ2-1; D gene uncertain. V lost 3 bases and J lost 7, with 7 bases in between. The germline V gene encodes CDR1 MNHEY and CDR2 SMNVEV (reference sequence). The length of the CDR3 is 12 residues.

This chain connects TRBV20-1 to TRBJ1-4; possibly TRBD1 for D (5 bases). This CDR3 has 13 amino acids. CDR1 and CDR2 (germline): DFQATT, SNEGSKA (reference sequence). V was pared by 4 bases and J by 4 bases, with 10 bases between. The chain's CDR3 is CSATGLYNEKLFF. In nucleotides, the CDR3 is TGCAGTGCTACAGGGCTATATAATGAAAAACTGTTTTTT.

This clonotype was counted between two and nine times. V gene TRBV4-1 combines with J gene TRBJ1-2; D remains ambiguous. The V end was cut by 4 bases, the J end by 4 bases, with 16 bases between. CDR1 and CDR2 (germline): MGHRA, YSYEKL. The CDR3 has 15 amino acids. Here the CDR3 reads CASSPDTALSYGYTF. The CDR3 region has the DNA TGCGCCAGCAGCCCTGACACGGCACTAAGCTATGGCTACACCTTC.

This clonotype was detected many times. This sequence joins TRBV12-3 or TRBV12-4 and TRBJ2-1; perhaps TRBD2 as D (6 bases). The CDR3 extends over 13 amino acids. V lost 8 bases to trimming and J lost 4 bases, with 12 bases between them. This CDR3 is CASLYGGYNEQFF. As DNA, the CDR3 is TGTGCCAGCTTATACGGAGGGTACAATGAGCAGTTCTTC.